This TCR beta chain was captured by sequencing in a study of CDR3 diversity in severe acne. TCRdb passed the PCR reads through MiXCR, listing each CDR3 protein once. Of more than 80,000 distinct CDR3 sequences listed, about 49% are singletons. Germline V gives CDR1 SGHNT, CDR2 YYREEE (reference sequence). The CDR3 has 15 amino acids. V lost 4 bases, J lost 0 bases, and 14 bases lay in between. This clonotype was seen at least ten times. The specimen was blood. This clonotype was obtained from a male donor with severe acne vulgaris. This sequence joins TRBV5-4 and TRBJ2-7; D possibly matches TRBD1 or TRBD2 (5 bases each). The CDR3 sequence: CASSGTPTSSYEQYF. In nucleotides, the CDR3 is TGTGCCAGCAGCGGGACGCCTACAAGCTCCTACGAGCAGTACTTC.